These 6 T cell receptor beta chains were sequenced from one sample in a study of blood T cell repertoires in COVID-19. Method: immunoSEQ multiplex PCR; TCRdb's copy keeps in-frame clones and lacks some. The table records a few hundred thousand clones, around 85% of them present only once. Material: peripheral blood. The receptors originated from a human donor with COVID-19, enrolled during active disease. The donor label of this sample is uncertain.

The rearrangement joins TRBV3-1 (or the pseudogene TRBV3-2) to TRBJ2-2, with TRBD2 matching over 15 bases. Germline values: CDR1 LGHDT, CDR2 YNNKEL (reference sequence). The CDR3 has 17 amino acids. The J segment lost 7 bases and the V segment lost 4 bases, leaving 7 bases of the junction unmatched. This CDR3 reads CASSLGLAGGRGGELFF. CDR3 in DNA: TGTGCCAGCAGCCTCGGACTAGCGGGAGGGCGAGGCGGGGAGCTGTTTTTT.

This clone was detected once. The gene calls are TRBV5-1 and TRBJ1-2; D remains ambiguous. The germline V gene encodes CDR1 SGHRS and CDR2 YFSETQ. The V and J ends lost 0 bases and 2 bases respectively, with 5 bases between them. The CDR3 covers 13 residues. CDR3 nucleotides: TGCGCCAGCAGCTTGGAGAGAAACTATGGCTACACCTTC. It encodes CASSLERNYGYTF.

This chain connects TRBV7-2 to TRBJ1-1; D might be TRBD1 (6 bases). Germline V gives CDR1 SGHTA, CDR2 FQGNSA. The CDR3 is 18 amino acids. The V end was cut by 5 bases, the J end by 4 bases, with 26 bases between. CDR3 in DNA: TGTGCCAGCAGCCCTCATATTCCTTCGAACAGGGAGAGCACTGAAGCTTTCTTT. This encodes CASSPHIPSNRESTEAFF.

The sample holds a few counts of this clone. The gene calls are TRBV28 and TRBJ1-1, with TRBD1 matching 8 bases. CDR1 is MDHEN and CDR2 is SYDVKM in the germline V gene. The CDR3 spans 15 residues. V shed 5 bases and J 6 bases; nucleotides not matched to a gene: 11. The DNA for the CDR3 is TGTGCCAGCAGTCCGCCAGGGGGCTCGAAGCCTGAAGCTTTCTTT. Protein product: CASSPPGGSKPEAFF.

The V call is TRBV19, the J call TRBJ2-2; D gene ambiguous. The germline gives CDR1 LNHDA, CDR2 SQIVND (reference sequence). CDR3 size: 14 residues. Between the trimmed V and J ends, which lost 2 bases and 6 bases, there was a span of 10 bases. For the CDR3, the DNA is TGTGCCAGTAGTATATCCTACAGTGCCGGGGAGCTGTTTTTT. Translated, it gives CASSISYSAGELFF.

This rearrangement joins TRBV4-2 to TRBJ1-3, with TRBD1 as a possible D gene (6 bases). This CDR3 is 14 amino acids long. Looked up from germline, CDR1 is LGHNA and CDR2 is YNFKEQ. Trimming left V 4 bases short and J 3 bases short, with 10 bases between. In DNA form, the CDR3 reads TGTGCCAGCAGCCTTACAGGGAATGGAAACACCATATATTTT. It specifies CASSLTGNGNTIYF.